The 19 T cell receptor beta chains reported below all come from one sample, sequenced in a study of T cells in Graves' hyperthyroidism and ophthalmopathy. Amplified TCR beta CDR3 regions derived from RNA transcripts. An initial round of RT-PCR targeting the TCR CDR3 relied on the HTBI primer set. A single record per CDR3 protein comes from TCRdb applying MiXCR to the multiplex PCR reads. The table records approximately 710,000 distinct CDR3 sequences, 15% to 20% of them present only once. Sequenced material: blood. The source is a man aged 50 or older with Graves' hyperthyroidism.

The J gene is TRBJ1-6, the V gene TRBV19; D unresolved. Germline V CDR1 and CDR2: LNHDA, SQIVND (reference sequence). V lost 2 bases to trimming and J lost 7 bases, with 12 bases between them. The CDR3 sequence is 15 residues long. CDR3 sequence: CASSIPTVSNSPLHF. CDR3 in DNA: TGTGCCAGTAGTATACCGACGGTCTCCAATTCACCCCTCCACTTT.

The sample holds many counts of this clonotype. This chain joins TRBV2 and TRBJ1-1; D gene uncertain. V was clipped by 1 base and J by 3 bases, with 9 bases between them. CDR3 length equals 14 residues. CDR1 is SNHLY and CDR2 is FYNNEI in the germline V gene. The CDR3 loop reads CASSEGGLHTEAFF. The CDR3 nucleotides read TGTGCCAGCAGTGAAGGAGGGTTGCACACTGAAGCTTTCTTT.

The chain has TRBV29-1 and TRBJ2-1, with 7 bases lining up with TRBD2. This CDR3 is 16 amino acids long. The V gene end was trimmed by 3 bases and the J gene end by 8 bases; junction bases not matched to a gene: 16. Germline V lookup: CDR1 SQVTM, CDR2 ANQGSEA. The DNA of the CDR3 is TGCAGCGTTGATCATGCTCTAGCGGACCAGGGAGATGAGCAGTTCTTC. Protein: CSVDHALADQGDEQFF.

About this clonotype: A much larger clone sits a single nucleotide away, making a read error possible. J is TRBJ2-1 and V is TRBV27; D may be TRBD1 (6 bases). Germline values: CDR1 MNHEY, CDR2 SMNVEV (reference sequence). The CDR3 totals 14 residues. The CDR3 nucleotides are TGTGCCAGCAGTTTATCGGGGGCGTACAATGAGCAGTCCTTC. It translates to CASSLSGAYNEQSF.

This clonotype was detected many times. This chain uses TRBV5-1 with TRBJ2-2; weak D call: TRBD1 (5 bases). Germline CDR1 and CDR2: SGHRS and YFSETQ. The ends were cut back, 1 base at V and 0 bases at J, with 10 bases in the middle. This CDR3 has 16 residues. The CDR3 is CASSLFKGPNTGELFF. The CDR3 DNA reads as TGCGCCAGCAGCTTGTTCAAGGGGCCGAACACCGGGGAGCTGTTTTTT. The whole variable domain, filled in from reference TRBV5-1 and TRBJ2-2, reads KAGVTQTPRYLIKTRGQQVTLSCSPISGHRSVSWYQQTPGQGLQFLFEYFSETQRNKGNFPGRFSGRQFSNSRSEMNVSTLELGDSALYLCASSLFKGPNTGELFFGEGSRLTVL.

This clonotype was observed a handful of times. This may stem from a read error, because a much larger clone lies one nucleotide away. This chain uses TRBV7-2 with TRBJ2-5; possibly TRBD1 for D (6 bases). The CDR3 has 16 amino acids. The germline gives CDR1 SGHTA, CDR2 FQGNSA. Trimming shortened V by 3 bases and J by 1 base, and 15 bases separated the two germline ends. The CDR3 region has the DNA TGTGCCAGCAGCTTGGGAAGTCTGGGGGCCCAAGAGACCCAGTACTTC. It encodes CASSLGSLGAQETQYF.

This clonotype was recorded many times. The chain has TRBV2 and TRBJ1-6, with TRBD1 identical over 9 bases. CDR1 SNHLY and CDR2 FYNNEI come from the germline V gene. There are 14 residues in the CDR3. V lost 1 base and J lost 10; bases outside the gene matches: 2. The CDR3 DNA reads TGTGCCAGCAGTGAAGGGACAGGGGCCTCACCCCTCCACTTT. Amino acid sequence: CASSEGTGASPLHF.

This clonotype was observed at least ten times. V gene TRBV12-3 or TRBV12-4 combines with J gene TRBJ2-2; D gene unclear. The CDR3 has 13 amino acids. Trimming took 7 bases from V and 6 from J, leaving 12 bases between them. CDR3 sequence: CASNLLAAGELFF. CDR3 DNA sequence: TGTGCCAGCAACCTATTAGCAGCCGGGGAGCTGTTTTTT.

Here the CDR3 reads CASRLPGQGYDTQYF. For the CDR3, the DNA is TGTGCCAGTAGACTACCGGGACAGGGGTATGACACGCAGTATTTT. V is TRBV19 and J is TRBJ2-3; 10 nucleotides match TRBD1. V shed 6 bases, J shed 9 bases, and the junction held 12 bases outside the gene matches. Germline V gene data show CDR1 as LNHDA and CDR2 as SQIVND (reference sequence). CDR3 length: 15 amino acids.

This clonotype has ten or more counts. This chain links TRBV28 with TRBJ2-5, with TRBD2 matching 10 bases. Per germline, CDR1 MDHEN and CDR2 SYDVKM. This CDR3 has 16 residues. J was trimmed by 2 bases and V by 3 bases; bases with no gene match: 6. CDR3 amino acids: CASSFSLAGGQETQYF. Here the CDR3 DNA reads TGTGCCAGCAGTTTTTCTTTAGCGGGAGGACAAGAGACCCAGTACTTC.

This clonotype was counted ten times or more. The junction differs from germline at one of its ends, possibly a read error. The chain links TRBV20-1 to TRBJ2-7; no clear D. Germline-derived CDR1 and CDR2 are DFQATT and SNEGSKA (reference sequence). The CDR3 runs to 14 residues. CDR3 sequence: CSSSIYPSSYEQYF. CDR3 sequence (DNA): TGCAGTTCTAGTATTTATCCCAGCTCCTACGAGCAGTACTTC.

This chain uses TRBV6-1 with TRBJ1-2; 10 bases map to TRBD1. Losses at the gene ends were 6 bases for V and 3 bases for J; bases not matched to a gene: 10. Germline V gene data show CDR1 as MNHNS and CDR2 as SASEGT. This CDR3 has 16 residues. The CDR3 reads CASSRQGALSDYGYTF. The CDR3, as DNA: TGTGCCAGCAGCAGACAGGGGGCGCTTTCGGACTATGGCTACACCTTC.

The chain links TRBV12-3 or TRBV12-4 to TRBJ2-5; D remains unclear. CDR3 length equals 13 residues. Between the trimmed V and J ends, which lost 3 bases and 4 bases, there was a span of 9 bases. The CDR3: CASSFGQVETQYF. Here the CDR3 DNA reads TGTGCCAGCAGTTTTGGCCAGGTAGAGACCCAGTACTTC.

This clonotype appeared many times. The chain uses TRBV15 and TRBJ2-7, with 7 nucleotides matching TRBD1. V shed 8 bases and J 5 bases; nucleotides not matched to a gene: 12. Germline V gene sequence: CDR1 LNHNV, CDR2 YYDKDF (reference sequence). The CDR3 extends over 14 amino acids. The CDR3, as DNA: TGTGCCACCCAGAAGGCAGGGGGATGGGACGAGCAGTACTTC. Its protein product is CATQKAGGWDEQYF.

The table lists this clonotype with many counts. The chain combines TRBV5-1 with TRBJ2-7; either TRBD1 or TRBD2 may fit D (5 bases each). This CDR3 contains 16 residues. V gave up 0 bases and J gave up 0 bases, with 13 bases separating them. Germline CDR1 is SGHRS and CDR2 is YFSETQ. The CDR3 bases are TGCGCCAGCAGCTTGGGAGGGGCCCAATCCTCCTACGAGCAGTACTTC. As protein: CASSLGGAQSSYEQYF. The full variable domain, with the rest looked up from reference TRBV5-1 and TRBJ2-7, is KAGVTQTPRYLIKTRGQQVTLSCSPISGHRSVSWYQQTPGQGLQFLFEYFSETQRNKGNFPGRFSGRQFSNSRSEMNVSTLELGDSALYLCASSLGGAQSSYEQYFGPGTRLTVT.

This chain connects TRBV11-2 to TRBJ2-7; a weak D match, TRBD2 (5 bases). V was pared by 7 bases and J by 0 bases, with 16 bases between. The CDR3 consists of 15 residues. The germline gives CDR1 SGHAT, CDR2 FQNNGV. Written as DNA, the CDR3 is TGTGCCAGCACCTCTAACCTGGGGAGCTCCTACGAGCAGTACTTC. Protein product: CASTSNLGSSYEQYF.

In its sample, this clonotype was seen many times. This chain connects TRBV28 to TRBJ2-1; 8 positions match TRBD2. Per germline, CDR1 MDHEN and CDR2 SYDVKM. Unmatched junction bases numbered 7, after V lost 8 bases and J lost 1 base. The CDR3 has 15 amino acids. CDR3 sequence: CASGPTSVSYNEQFF. DNA of the CDR3: TGTGCCAGCGGCCCGACTAGCGTATCCTACAATGAGCAGTTCTTC.

The V and J genes are TRBV27 and TRBJ1-1; 8 bases match TRBD1. With 8 bases clipped from V and 3 bases from J, the junction kept 8 bases outside the gene matches. The CDR3 is 14 amino acids. Germline V gives CDR1 MNHEY, CDR2 SMNVEV (reference sequence). CDR3 protein: CASAPGQVYTEAFF. CDR3 coding DNA: TGTGCCAGCGCCCCGGGACAGGTCTACACTGAAGCTTTCTTT.

This clonotype was seen many times. The V call is TRBV6-2 or TRBV6-3, the J call TRBJ1-1, with 11 positions matching TRBD1. In germline, CDR1 is MNHEY, CDR2 SVGEGT. The junction had 6 bases not matched to a gene; V was cut back by 3 bases and J by 6 bases. The CDR3 consists of 15 residues. CDR3 sequence reads: CASSYHGQGAAEAFF. Here the CDR3 DNA reads TGTGCCAGCAGTTATCACGGACAGGGGGCCGCTGAAGCTTTCTTT.